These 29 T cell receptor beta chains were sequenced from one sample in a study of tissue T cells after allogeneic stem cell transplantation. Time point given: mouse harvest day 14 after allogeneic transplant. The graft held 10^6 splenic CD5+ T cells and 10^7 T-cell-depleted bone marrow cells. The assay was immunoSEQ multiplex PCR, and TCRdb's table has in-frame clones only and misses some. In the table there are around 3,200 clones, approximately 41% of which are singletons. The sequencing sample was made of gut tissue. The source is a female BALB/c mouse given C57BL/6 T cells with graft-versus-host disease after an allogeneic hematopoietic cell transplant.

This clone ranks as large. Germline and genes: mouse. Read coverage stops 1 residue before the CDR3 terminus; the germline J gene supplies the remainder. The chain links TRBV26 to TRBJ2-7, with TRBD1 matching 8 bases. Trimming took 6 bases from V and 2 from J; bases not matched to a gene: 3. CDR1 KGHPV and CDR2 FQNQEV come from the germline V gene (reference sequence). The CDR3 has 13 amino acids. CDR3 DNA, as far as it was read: TGTGCCAGCAGCTCAGGGGGCCCCTATGAACAGTAC. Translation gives CASSSGGPYEQY. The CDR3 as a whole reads CASSSGGPYEQYF.

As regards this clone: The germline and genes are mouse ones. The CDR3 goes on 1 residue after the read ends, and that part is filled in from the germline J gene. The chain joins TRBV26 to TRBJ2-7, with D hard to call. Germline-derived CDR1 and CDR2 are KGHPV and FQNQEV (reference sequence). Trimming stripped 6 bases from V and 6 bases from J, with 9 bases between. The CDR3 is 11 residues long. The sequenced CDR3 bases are TGTGCCAGCAGCCGGGGTTTTGAACAGTAC. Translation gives CASSRGFEQY. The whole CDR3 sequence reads CASSRGFEQYF.

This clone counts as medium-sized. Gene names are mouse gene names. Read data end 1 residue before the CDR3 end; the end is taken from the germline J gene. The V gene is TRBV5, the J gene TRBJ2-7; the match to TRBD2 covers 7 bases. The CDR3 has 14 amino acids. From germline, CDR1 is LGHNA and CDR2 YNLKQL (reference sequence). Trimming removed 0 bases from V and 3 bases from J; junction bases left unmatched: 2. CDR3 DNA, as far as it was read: TGTGCCAGCAGCCAAGACCCTGGGGGCTATGAACAGTAC. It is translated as CASSQDPGGYEQY. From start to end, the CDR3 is CASSQDPGGYEQYF.

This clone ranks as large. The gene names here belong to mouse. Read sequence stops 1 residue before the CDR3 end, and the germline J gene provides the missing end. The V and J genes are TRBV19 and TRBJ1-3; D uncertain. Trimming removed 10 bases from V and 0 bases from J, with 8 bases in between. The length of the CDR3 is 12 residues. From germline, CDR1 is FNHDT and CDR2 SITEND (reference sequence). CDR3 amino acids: CAGRGSGNTLYF. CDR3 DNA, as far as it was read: TGTGCCGGCCGGGGTTCTGGAAATACGCTCTAT.

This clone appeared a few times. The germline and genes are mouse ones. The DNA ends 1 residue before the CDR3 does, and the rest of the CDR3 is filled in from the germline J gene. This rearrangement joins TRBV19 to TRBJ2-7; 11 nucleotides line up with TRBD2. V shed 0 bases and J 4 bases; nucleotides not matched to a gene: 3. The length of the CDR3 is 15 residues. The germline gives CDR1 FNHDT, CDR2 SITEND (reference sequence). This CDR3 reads CASSIEGTGGYEQYF. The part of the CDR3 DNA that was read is TGTGCCAGCAGTATAGAAGGGACTGGGGGATATGAACAGTAC.

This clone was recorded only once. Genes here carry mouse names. Incomplete CDR3 DNA: TGCTCCAGCAGTTCCGGGACAGGGGTCGTTTCCTATAATTCGCCCCTCTAC. Protein sequence: CSSSSGTGVVSYNSPLY. The CDR3 in full is CSSSSGTGVVSYNSPLYF. V gene TRBV23 combines with J gene TRBJ1-6; TRBD1 was called by the table and not checked on the DNA. Read sequence stops 1 residue before the CDR3 end, and the germline J gene provides the missing end. TRBJ1-6 is identified as an open reading frame with a role that is uncertain. This CDR3 contains 18 residues. From germline, CDR1 is KGHTA and CDR2 FQNQQP.

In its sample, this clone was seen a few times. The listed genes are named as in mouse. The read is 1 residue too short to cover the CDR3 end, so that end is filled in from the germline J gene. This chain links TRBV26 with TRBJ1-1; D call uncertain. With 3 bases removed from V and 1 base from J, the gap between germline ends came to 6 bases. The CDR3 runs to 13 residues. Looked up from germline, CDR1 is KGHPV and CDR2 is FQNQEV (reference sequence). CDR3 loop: CASSLRVNTEVFF. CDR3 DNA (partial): TGTGCCAGCAGTCTAAGGGTAAACACAGAAGTCTTC.

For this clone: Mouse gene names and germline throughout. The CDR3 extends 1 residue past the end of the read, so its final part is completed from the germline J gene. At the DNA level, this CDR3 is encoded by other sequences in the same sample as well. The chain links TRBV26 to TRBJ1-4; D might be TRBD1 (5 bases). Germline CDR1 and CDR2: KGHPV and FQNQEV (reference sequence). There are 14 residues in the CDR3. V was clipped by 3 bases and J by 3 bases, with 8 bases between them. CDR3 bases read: TGTGCCAGCAGTCTAGGGACCGCCAACGAAAGATTATTT. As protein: CASSLGTANERLF. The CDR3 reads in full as CASSLGTANERLFF.

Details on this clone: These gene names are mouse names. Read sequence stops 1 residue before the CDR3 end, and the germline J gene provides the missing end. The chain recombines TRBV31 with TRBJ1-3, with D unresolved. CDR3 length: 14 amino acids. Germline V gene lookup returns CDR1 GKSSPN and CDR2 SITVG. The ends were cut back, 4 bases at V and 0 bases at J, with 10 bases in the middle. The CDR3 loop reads CAWTLTSSGNTLYF. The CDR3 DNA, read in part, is TGTGCCTGGACCCTGACAAGTTCTGGAAATACGCTCTAT. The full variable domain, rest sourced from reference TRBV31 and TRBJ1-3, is AQTIHQWPVAEIKAVGSPLSLGCTIKGKSSPNLYWYWQATGGTLQQLFYSITVGQVESVVQLNLSASRPKDDQFILSTEKLLLSHSGFYLCAWTLTSSGNTLYFGEGSRLIVV.

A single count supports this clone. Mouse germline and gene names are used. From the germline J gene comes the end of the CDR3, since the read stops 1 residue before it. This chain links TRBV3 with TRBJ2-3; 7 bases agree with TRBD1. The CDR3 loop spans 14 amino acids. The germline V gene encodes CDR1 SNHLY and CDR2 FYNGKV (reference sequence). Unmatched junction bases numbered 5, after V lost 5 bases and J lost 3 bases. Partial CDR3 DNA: TGTGCCAGCAGCCAACAGGGGAGCGCAGAAACGCTGTAT. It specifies CASSQQGSAETLY. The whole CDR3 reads CASSQQGSAETLYF.

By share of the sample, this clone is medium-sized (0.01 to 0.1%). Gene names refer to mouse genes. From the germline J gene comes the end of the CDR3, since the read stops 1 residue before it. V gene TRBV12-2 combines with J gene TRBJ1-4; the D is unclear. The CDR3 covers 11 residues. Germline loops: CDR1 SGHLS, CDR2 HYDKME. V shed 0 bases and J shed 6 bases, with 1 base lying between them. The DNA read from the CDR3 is TGTGCCAGCTCTCTCGACGAAAGATTATTT. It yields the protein CASSLDERLF. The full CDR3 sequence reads CASSLDERLFF.

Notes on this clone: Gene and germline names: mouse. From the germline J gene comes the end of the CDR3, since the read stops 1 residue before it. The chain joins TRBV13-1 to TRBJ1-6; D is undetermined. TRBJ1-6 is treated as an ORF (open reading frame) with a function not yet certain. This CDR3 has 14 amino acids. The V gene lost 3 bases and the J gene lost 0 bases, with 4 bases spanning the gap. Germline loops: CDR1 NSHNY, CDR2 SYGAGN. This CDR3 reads CASSVDSYNSPLYF. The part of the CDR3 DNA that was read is TGTGCCAGCAGTGTGGATTCCTATAATTCGCCCCTCTAC.

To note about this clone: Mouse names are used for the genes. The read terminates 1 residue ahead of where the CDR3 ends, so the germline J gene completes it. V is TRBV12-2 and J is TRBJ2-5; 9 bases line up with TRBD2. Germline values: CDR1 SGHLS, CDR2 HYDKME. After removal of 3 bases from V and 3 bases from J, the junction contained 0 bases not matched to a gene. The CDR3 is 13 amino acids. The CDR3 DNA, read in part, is TGTGCCAGCTCTGACTGGGGGCAAGACACCCAGTAC. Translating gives CASSDWGQDTQY. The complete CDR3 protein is CASSDWGQDTQYF.

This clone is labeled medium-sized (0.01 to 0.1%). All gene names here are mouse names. CDR3 bases read: TGCTCCAGCAGGATACAGGGGGCGGAGGCTGAGCAGTTC. Translation gives CSSRIQGAEAEQF. The full-length CDR3 reads as CSSRIQGAEAEQFF. The V gene is TRBV23, the J gene TRBJ2-1; the D call TRBD1 from the table was never checked on the DNA. The CDR3 end falls 1 residue outside the read, so it is completed with the germline J gene. The CDR3 is 14 residues long. CDR1 is KGHTA and CDR2 is FQNQQP in the germline V gene.

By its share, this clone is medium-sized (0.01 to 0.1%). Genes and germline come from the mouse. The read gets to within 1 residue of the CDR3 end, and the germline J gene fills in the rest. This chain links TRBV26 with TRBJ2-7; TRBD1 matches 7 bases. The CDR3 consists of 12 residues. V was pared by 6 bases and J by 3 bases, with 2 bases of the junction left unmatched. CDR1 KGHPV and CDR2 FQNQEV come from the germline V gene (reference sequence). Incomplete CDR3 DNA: TGTGCCAGCAGACAGGGGTTCTATGAACAGTAC. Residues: CASRQGFYEQY. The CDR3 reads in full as CASRQGFYEQYF.

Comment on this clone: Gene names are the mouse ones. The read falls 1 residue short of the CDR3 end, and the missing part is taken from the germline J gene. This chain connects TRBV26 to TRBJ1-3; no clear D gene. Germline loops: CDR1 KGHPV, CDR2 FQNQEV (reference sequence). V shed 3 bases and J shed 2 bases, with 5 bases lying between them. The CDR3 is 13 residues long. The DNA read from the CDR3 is TGTGCCAGCAGTCTAGACACTGGAAATACGCTCTAT. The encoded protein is CASSLDTGNTLY. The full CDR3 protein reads CASSLDTGNTLYF.

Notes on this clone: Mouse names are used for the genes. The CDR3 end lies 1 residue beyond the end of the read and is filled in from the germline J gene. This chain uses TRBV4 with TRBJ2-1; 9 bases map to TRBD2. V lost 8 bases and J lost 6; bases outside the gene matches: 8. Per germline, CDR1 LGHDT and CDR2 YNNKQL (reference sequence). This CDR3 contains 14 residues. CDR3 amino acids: CASYNWGEGAEQFF. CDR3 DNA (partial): TGTGCCAGCTATAACTGGGGGGAGGGTGCTGAGCAGTTC.

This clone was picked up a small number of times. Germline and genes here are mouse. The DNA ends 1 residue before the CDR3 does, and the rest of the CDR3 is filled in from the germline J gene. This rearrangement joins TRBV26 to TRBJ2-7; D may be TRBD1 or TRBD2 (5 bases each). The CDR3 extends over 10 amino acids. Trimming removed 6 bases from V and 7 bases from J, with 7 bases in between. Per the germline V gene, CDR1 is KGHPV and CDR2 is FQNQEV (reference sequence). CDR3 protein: CASSRGEQYF. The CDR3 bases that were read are TGTGCCAGCAGCCGGGGGGAACAGTAC.

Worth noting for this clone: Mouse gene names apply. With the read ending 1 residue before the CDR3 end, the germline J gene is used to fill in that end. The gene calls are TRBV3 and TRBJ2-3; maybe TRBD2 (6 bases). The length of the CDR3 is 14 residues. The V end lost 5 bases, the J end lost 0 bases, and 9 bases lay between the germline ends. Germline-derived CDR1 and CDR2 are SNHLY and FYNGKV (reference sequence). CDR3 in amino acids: CASSPGVSAETLYF. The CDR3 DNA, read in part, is TGTGCCAGCAGCCCTGGGGTTAGTGCAGAAACGCTGTAT. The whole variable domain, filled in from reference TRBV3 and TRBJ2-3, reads GPKVLQIPSHQIIDMGQMVTLNCDPVSNHLYFYWYKQILGQQMEFLVNFYNGKVMEKSKLFKDQFSVERPDGSYFTLKIQPTALEDSAVYFCASSPGVSAETLYFGSGTRLTVL.

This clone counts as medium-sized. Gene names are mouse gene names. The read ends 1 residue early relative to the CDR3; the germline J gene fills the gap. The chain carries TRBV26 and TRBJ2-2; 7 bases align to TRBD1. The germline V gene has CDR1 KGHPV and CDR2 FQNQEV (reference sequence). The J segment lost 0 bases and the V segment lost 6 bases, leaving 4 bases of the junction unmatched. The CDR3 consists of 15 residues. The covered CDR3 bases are TGTGCCAGCAGCCGGGGACAGACAAACACCGGGCAGCTCTAC. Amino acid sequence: CASSRGQTNTGQLY. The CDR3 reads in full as CASSRGQTNTGQLYF.

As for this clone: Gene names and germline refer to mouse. The sequenced CDR3 bases are TGTGCCAGCAGTGATCAGGACTCCTATGAACAGTAC. It yields the protein CASSDQDSYEQY. The CDR3, in full, reads CASSDQDSYEQYF. The chain couples TRBV13-1 to TRBJ2-7; D gene ambiguous. The CDR3 end is not reached by the read, which stops 1 residue before it; the germline J gene fills it in. The CDR3 is made up of 13 amino acids. From germline, CDR1 is NSHNY and CDR2 SYGAGN. Between the trimmed V and J ends, which lost 1 base and 0 bases, there was a span of 5 bases.

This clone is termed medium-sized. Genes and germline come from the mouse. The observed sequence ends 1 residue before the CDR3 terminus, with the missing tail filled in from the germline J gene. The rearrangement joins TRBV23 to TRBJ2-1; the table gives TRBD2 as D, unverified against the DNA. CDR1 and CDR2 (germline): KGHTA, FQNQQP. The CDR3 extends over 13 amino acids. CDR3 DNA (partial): TGCTCCAGCAGTCACGGGGGGCGAGCTGAGCAGTTC. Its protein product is CSSSHGGRAEQF. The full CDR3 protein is CSSSHGGRAEQFF.

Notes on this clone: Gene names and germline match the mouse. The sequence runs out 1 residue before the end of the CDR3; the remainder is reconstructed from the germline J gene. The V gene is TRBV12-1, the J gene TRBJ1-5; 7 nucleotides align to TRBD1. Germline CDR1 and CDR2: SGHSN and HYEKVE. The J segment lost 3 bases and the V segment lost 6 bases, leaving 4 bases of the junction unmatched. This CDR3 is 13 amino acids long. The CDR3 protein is CASSWDSNQAPLF. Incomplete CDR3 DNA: TGTGCCAGCAGCTGGGACAGCAACCAGGCTCCGCTT.

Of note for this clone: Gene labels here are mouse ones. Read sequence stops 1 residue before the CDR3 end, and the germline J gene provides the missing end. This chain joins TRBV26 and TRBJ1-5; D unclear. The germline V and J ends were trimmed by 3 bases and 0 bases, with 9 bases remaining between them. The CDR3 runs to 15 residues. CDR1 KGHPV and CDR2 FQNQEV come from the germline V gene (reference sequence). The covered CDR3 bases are TGTGCCAGCAGTCTCGACAATCATAACAACCAGGCTCCGCTT. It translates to CASSLDNHNNQAPL. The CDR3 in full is CASSLDNHNNQAPLF.

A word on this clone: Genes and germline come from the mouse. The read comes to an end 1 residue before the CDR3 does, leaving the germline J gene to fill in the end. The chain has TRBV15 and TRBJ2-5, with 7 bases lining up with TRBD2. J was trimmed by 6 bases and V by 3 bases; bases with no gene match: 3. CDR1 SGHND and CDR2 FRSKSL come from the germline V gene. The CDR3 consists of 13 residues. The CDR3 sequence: CASSFLGEDTQYF. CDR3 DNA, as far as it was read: TGTGCCAGCAGTTTTCTGGGGGAGGACACCCAGTAC.

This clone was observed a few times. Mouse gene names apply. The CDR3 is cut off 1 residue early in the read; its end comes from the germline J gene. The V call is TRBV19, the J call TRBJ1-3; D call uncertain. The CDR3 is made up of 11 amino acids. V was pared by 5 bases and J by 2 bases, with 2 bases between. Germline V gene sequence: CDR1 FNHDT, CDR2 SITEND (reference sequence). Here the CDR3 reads CASRAGNTLYF. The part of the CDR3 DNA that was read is TGTGCCAGCAGGGCTGGAAATACGCTCTAT. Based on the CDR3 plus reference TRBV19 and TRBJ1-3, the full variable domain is GGIITQTPKFLIGQEGQKLTLKCQQNFNHDTMYWYRQDSGKGLRLIYYSITENDLQKGDLSEGYDASREKKSSFSLTVTSAQKNEMAVFLCASRAGNTLYFGEGSRLIVV.

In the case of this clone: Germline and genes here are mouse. The sequenced part of the CDR3 DNA is TGTGCCAGCAGTTTGGGGAACCAAGACACCCAGTAC. Residues: CASSLGNQDTQY. In full, the CDR3 reads CASSLGNQDTQYF. The J gene is TRBJ2-5, the V gene TRBV15; D not certain. Sequencing ends 1 residue short of the CDR3 end; the germline J gene provides the rest. Trimming removed 3 bases from V and 0 bases from J, with 4 bases in between. The germline CDR1 and CDR2 sequences are SGHND and FRSKSL. CDR3 length: 13 amino acids.

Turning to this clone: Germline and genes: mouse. CDR3 sequence reads: CSSSPTGNQDTQYF. The covered CDR3 bases are TGCTCCAGCAGTCCGACAGGGAACCAAGACACCCAGTAC. The genes are TRBV23 and TRBJ2-5; the table's D call of TRBD1 was not tested on the DNA. The CDR3 is cut off 1 residue early in the read; its end comes from the germline J gene. The CDR3 sequence is 14 residues long. CDR1 KGHTA and CDR2 FQNQQP come from the germline V gene.

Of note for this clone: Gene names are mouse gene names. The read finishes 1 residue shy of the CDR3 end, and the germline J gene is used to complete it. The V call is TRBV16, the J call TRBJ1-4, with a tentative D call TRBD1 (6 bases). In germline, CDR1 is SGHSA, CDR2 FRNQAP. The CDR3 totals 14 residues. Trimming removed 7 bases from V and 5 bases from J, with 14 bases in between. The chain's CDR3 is CASNGQGRNERLFF. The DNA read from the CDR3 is TGTGCAAGCAACGGGCAGGGGAGAAACGAAAGATTATTT.